This is a list of T cell receptor beta chains from one sample in a study of post-analysis software for immune sequencing data. TCRdb reanalysed the PCR reads using MiXCR and keeps one entry per CDR3 protein. The sample has approximately 350,000 distinct CDR3 sequences; less than 40% are singletons. Sequenced input: blood. These receptor sequences come from a girl between 10 and 17 years old with multiple sclerosis. CDR3s include the opening cysteine and the closing phenylalanine or tryptophan. D genes are given only for firm matches. The size entry is marked missing in some rows and otherwise reads once, few, many or a size class.

size,J,V,D,DNA,CDR3
NA,TRBJ2-3,TRBV29-1,NA,TGCAGCGTTGATTTGGCGACCACAGATACGCAGTATTTT,CSVDLATTDTQYF
NA,TRBJ2-7,TRBV7-9,NA,TGTGCCAGCAGCTTAGGGGAATGGGTGGACGAGCAGTACTTC,CASSLGEWVDEQYF
NA,TRBJ2-2,TRBV24-1,TRBD1,TGTGCCACCAGTGATTTGACAGGGGGTGTCGGGGAGCTGTTTTTT,CATSDLTGGVGELFF
few,TRBJ2-1,TRBV28,TRBD1,TGTGCCAGCAGTGCCAGGGGGCGTGGGGATGAGCAGTTCTTC,CASSARGRGDEQFF
NA,TRBJ1-1,TRBV30,NA,TGTGCCTGGAGTGTATACGGTAATGAAGCTTTCTTT,CAWSVYGNEAFF
few,TRBJ2-3,TRBV7-2,NA,TGTGCCAGCAGCCCCCGGCCCGACCACCCAGATACGCAGTATTTT,CASSPRPDHPDTQYF
NA,TRBJ2-5,TRBV7-6,TRBD1,TGTGCCAGCAGCTTAGCTAGGGGGCCTGGAGAGACCCAGTACTTC,CASSLARGPGETQYF
few,TRBJ2-3,TRBV5-1,TRBD1,TGCGCCAGCAGCTTGGGACAGGGGATAAGGACAGATACGCAGTATTTT,CASSLGQGIRTDTQYF
NA,TRBJ2-7,TRBV9,NA,TGTGCCAGCAGCGTTGGCCTGCCAAGCTCCTACGAGCAGTACTTC,CASSVGLPSSYEQYF
NA,TRBJ2-1,TRBV6-1,NA,TGTGTCAGCAGTGATGGTCTCGACATAGATGAGCAGTTCTTC,CVSSDGLDIDEQFF
NA,TRBJ2-5,TRBV7-9,TRBD1,TGTGCCAGCAGCTTAATACAGGGGGCCAGAGAGACCCAGTATTTC,CASSLIQGARETQYF
NA,TRBJ1-1,TRBV6-1,NA,TGTGCCAGCAGTGAACGGGCAGGGGTACTTCCGAACACTGAAGCTTTCTTT,CASSERAGVLPNTEAFF
few,TRBJ2-3,TRBV7-8,NA,TGTGCCAGCGGACAGAGGGGAAGGAATACGCAGTATTTT,CASGQRGRNTQYF
NA,TRBJ2-3,TRBV15,NA,TGTGCCACCAGCGGACCGAGCCAAACAGATACGCAGTATTTT,CATSGPSQTDTQYF
few,TRBJ2-5,TRBV15,NA,TGTGCCACCAGTCCGCGACGGCAAGAGACCCAGTACTTC,CATSPRRQETQYF
few,TRBJ1-1,TRBV11-2,NA,TGTGCCAGCAGCTTAGTGTTCAAGATTGAAGCTTTCTTT,CASSLVFKIEAFF
NA,TRBJ2-5,TRBV7-2,TRBD2,TGTGCCAGCAGCTACCCCCCCGGGGGGCAGTACTTC,CASSYPPGGQYF
few,TRBJ2-3,TRBV5-1,NA,TGCGCCAGCAGCTTAGTCGAGGGGTACACAGATACGCAGTATTTT,CASSLVEGYTDTQYF
few,TRBJ2-1,TRBV5-8,NA,TGTGCCAGCAGCTTGTATCATGGGAATTCCAATGAGCAGTTCTTC,CASSLYHGNSNEQFF
NA,TRBJ2-1,TRBV12-3/TRBV12-4,TRBD2,TGTGCCAGCAGTTTCGCAAGCGGGGTCCCAAATGAGCAGTTCTTC,CASSFASGVPNEQFF
few,TRBJ1-1,TRBV5-6,NA,TGTGCCAGCAGCCCGGGGGGGGTGGGCACTGAAGCTTTCTTT,CASSPGGVGTEAFF
NA,TRBJ2-1,TRBV7-3,NA,TGTGCCAGCAGTAATCCCCCGAATGAGCAGTTCTTC,CASSNPPNEQFF
few,TRBJ1-1,TRBV5-1,NA,TGCGCCAGCAGCTTGACAGATCGGGCTGAAGCTTTCTTT,CASSLTDRAEAFF